This TCR beta chain was captured by sequencing in a study of blood T cell repertoires in COVID-19. Study context: Donors in the United States, Italy and Spain gave samples during acute or convalescent COVID-19. T cells, B-cell-depleted T cells, or PBMCs supplied cDNA or gDNA.

The authors' processing: The assay estimated nucleated cells by amplifying reference gene primers. Repertoires were generated with immunoSEQ multiplex PCR, while TCRdb's copy carries only in-frame clones and drops some. Clone size and V and J calls were adopted from that table, with D and trimming inferred from the DNA. The profile shows fewer than 150,000 clones, roughly three quarters of them singletons. The CDR3 has 14 amino acids. Trimming took off 0 bases at V and 10 bases at J, with 15 bases between the two ends. Germline V gene sequence: CDR1 MGHRA, CDR2 YSYEKL. The source material was peripheral blood. This chain joins TRBV4-1 and TRBJ1-1, with a possible D match to TRBD1 (6 bases). The TCR originated in a man aged 80 or over with acute or convalescent COVID-19. CDR3 sequence (DNA): TGCGCCAGCAGCCAAGACAGGGTGAACAGGGCAGCTTTCTTT. Its translation is CASSQDRVNRAAFF.